These 27 T cell receptor beta chains share one sample of origin, sequenced in a study of OX40 agonist ivuxolimab in advanced cancers. TCRdb keeps only in-frame clones here, not all; method: immunoSEQ multiplex PCR. The table has tens of thousands of clones, about 82% seen once; the top ten hold around 2%. The specimen comprised CD4+ or CD8+ T cells sorted from blood, sampled in a trial of the OX40 agonist ivuxolimab. The receptor source for this set is an adult with an advanced solid tumor such as melanoma, head and neck, liver or kidney cancer.

This clone has just one count. The chain carries TRBV18 and TRBJ1-1; tentative D call: TRBD1 (5 bases). The CDR3 is made up of 14 amino acids. The ends were cut back, 3 bases at V and 3 bases at J, with 11 bases in the middle. CDR1 and CDR2 from the germline V gene are KGHSH and LQKENI. DNA of the CDR3: TGTGCCAGCTCACCCCAGGGTAAGGACACTGAAGCTTTCTTT. It encodes CASSPQGKDTEAFF. Together with reference TRBV18 and TRBJ1-1, the CDR3 gives the full variable domain: NAGVMQNPRHLVRRRGQEARLRCSPMKGHSHVYWYRQLPEEGLKFMVYLQKENIIDESGMPKERFSAEFPKEGPSILRIQQVVRGDSAAYFCASSPQGKDTEAFFGQGTRLTVV.

The chain has TRBV19 and TRBJ1-3; D may be TRBD1 (5 bases). Germline CDR1 LNHDA, CDR2 SQIVND (reference sequence). The CDR3 totals 14 residues. Trimming removed 4 bases from V and 2 bases from J, with 9 bases in between. The CDR3 reads CASSTTGAGNTIYF. The CDR3 DNA sequence: TGTGCCAGTAGTACTACAGGAGCTGGAAACACCATATATTTT.

V usage is TRBV6-1 and J usage is TRBJ2-1, with D possibly TRBD1 on 5 matching bases. The V and J ends lost 3 bases and 1 base respectively, with 10 bases between them. The CDR3 consists of 15 residues. Looked up from germline, CDR1 is MNHNS and CDR2 is SASEGT. CDR3 residues: CASSEQGRSYNEQFF. DNA of the CDR3: TGTGCCAGCAGTGAGCAGGGAAGGTCCTACAATGAGCAGTTCTTC.

The chain carries TRBV19 and TRBJ2-7; D is possibly TRBD1 or TRBD2 (6 bases each). The CDR3 loop spans 14 amino acids. Germline lookup yields CDR1 LNHDA and CDR2 SQIVND (reference sequence). V was clipped by 1 base and J by 5 bases, with 12 bases between them. The CDR3, as DNA: TGTGCCAGTAGTATAGTTTACAGGGAGGACGAGCAGTACTTC. Protein product: CASSIVYREDEQYF. The full variable domain, its missing parts supplied by reference TRBV19 and TRBJ2-7, is DGGITQSPKYLFRKEGQNVTLSCEQNLNHDAMYWYRQDPGQGLRLIYYSQIVNDFQKGDIAEGYSVSREKKESFPLTVTSAQKNPTAFYLCASSIVYREDEQYFGPGTRLTVT.

The genes are TRBV28 and TRBJ1-4; D may be TRBD1 (5 bases). V shed 1 base and J shed 7 bases, with 10 bases lying between them. Germline lookup yields CDR1 MDHEN and CDR2 SYDVKM. This CDR3 spans 14 amino acids. The CDR3 DNA follows: TGTGCCAGCAGTTTATTATATAGGGGTGAAAAACTGTTTTTT. It yields the protein CASSLLYRGEKLFF.

This clone was found once. V is TRBV29-1 and J is TRBJ2-7; possibly TRBD2 for D (7 bases). V lost 1 base and J lost 7, with 23 bases in between. This CDR3 has 16 amino acids. The germline V gene encodes CDR1 SQVTM and CDR2 ANQGSEA. The CDR3 is CSVEARQRGGGREQYF. CDR3 coding DNA: TGCAGCGTTGAAGCTCGCCAGCGAGGGGGAGGGCGGGAGCAGTACTTC.

The chain carries TRBV19 and TRBJ1-5; possibly TRBD1 for D (6 bases). The CDR3 loop spans 15 amino acids. Trimming removed 6 bases at V and 7 bases at J, with 19 bases between. Germline CDR1 and CDR2: LNHDA and SQIVND (reference sequence). This CDR3 is CASSRSSRGGQPQHF. For the CDR3, the DNA is TGTGCCAGTAGCCGAAGTAGCAGGGGAGGCCAGCCCCAGCATTTT.

Written as DNA, the CDR3 is TGTGCCAGCCTCCGGGACAGGGCTTCGTACGAGCAGTACTTC. It yields the protein CASLRDRASYEQYF. The chain combines TRBV2 with TRBJ2-7; the match to TRBD1 covers 9 bases. This CDR3 region has 14 residues. The germline CDR1 and CDR2 sequences are SNHLY and FYNNEI. With V trimmed by 8 bases and J by 4 bases, 9 bases remained unmatched.

J is TRBJ2-7 and V is TRBV6-1; perhaps TRBD1 as D (6 bases). Germline CDR1 reads MNHNS; CDR2 reads SASEGT. V was clipped by 6 bases and J by 4 bases, with 10 bases between them. This CDR3 has 12 residues. CDR3 nucleotide sequence: TGTGCCAGCAGGGGGGCGGAATACGAGCAGTACTTC. Its translation is CASRGAEYEQYF.

The chain couples TRBV10-3 to TRBJ2-1, with TRBD2 identical over 10 bases. Germline CDR1 is ENHRY and CDR2 is SYGVKD. V was clipped by 7 bases and J by 6 bases; unmatched bases: 18. There are 18 residues in the CDR3. CDR3 sequence: CAIMKTGISGRGFNEQFF. In DNA form, the CDR3 reads TGTGCCATCATGAAGACAGGGATCAGCGGGAGGGGGTTCAATGAGCAGTTCTTC.

The V gene is TRBV15, the J gene TRBJ2-7; no firm D call. Germline V gene data show CDR1 as LNHNV and CDR2 as YYDKDF (reference sequence). The V end lost 2 bases, the J end lost 2 bases, and 13 bases lay between the germline ends. CDR3 length: 15 residues. In nucleotides, the CDR3 is TGTGCCACCAGCAGACCCCCCGGGCAGGCCTACGAGCAGTACTTC. This codes for CATSRPPGQAYEQYF.

The chain combines TRBV6-6 with TRBJ2-7, with TRBD2 identical over 7 bases. The CDR3 length is 15 residues. Germline assignment: CDR1 MNHNY and CDR2 SVGAGI (reference sequence). Trimming removed 6 bases from V and 2 bases from J; junction bases left unmatched: 10. CDR3 DNA: TGTGCCAGCAGCCTCCAGGCGACTAGCACCTACGAGCAGTACTTC. Translation gives CASSLQATSTYEQYF.

CDR3 nucleotides: TGTGCCAGCACACGTCGGGGGACGGGGACCAAAAACATTCAGTACTTC. Translated, it gives CASTRRGTGTKNIQYF. The V and J genes are TRBV28 and TRBJ2-4, with a possible D match to TRBD2 (6 bases). Germline CDR1 and CDR2: MDHEN and SYDVKM. Between the trimmed V and J ends, which lost 7 bases and 2 bases, there was a span of 18 bases. The CDR3 sequence is 16 residues long.

CDR3 coding DNA: TGCGCCAGCGCCGGGACTAGCGGCGTAACAGATACGCAGTATTTT. It yields the protein CASAGTSGVTDTQYF. The rearrangement links TRBV5-1 to TRBJ2-3; 11 bases are a match to TRBD2. This CDR3 contains 15 residues. With 7 bases clipped from V and 3 bases from J, the junction kept 7 bases outside the gene matches. The germline CDR1 and CDR2 sequences are SGHRS and YFSETQ.

The count of this clone is one. The chain carries TRBV29-1 and TRBJ1-2; TRBD1 matches at 8 bases. The J segment lost 4 bases and the V segment lost 7 bases, leaving 5 bases of the junction unmatched. The CDR3 contains 12 residues. Germline values: CDR1 SQVTM, CDR2 ANQGSEA. The DNA of the CDR3 is TGCAGCGGTACCGGGACAGGCTATGGCTACACCTTC. The encoded protein is CSGTGTGYGYTF.

The chain is built from TRBV29-1 and TRBJ2-2; 7 bases fit TRBD1. V lost 5 bases to trimming and J lost 1 base; unmatched junction nucleotides: 7. The length of the CDR3 is 15 residues. Germline CDR1 SQVTM, CDR2 ANQGSEA. CDR3 bases: TGCAGCGTTCATAGACAGGGTTGGAACACCGGGGAGCTGTTTTTT. Translating it yields CSVHRQGWNTGELFF.

This chain links TRBV18 with TRBJ1-2; TRBD1 might be the D (5 bases). V gave up 3 bases and J gave up 5 bases, with 13 bases separating them. The CDR3 covers 14 residues. Germline CDR1 KGHSH, CDR2 LQKENI. CDR3 sequence (DNA): TGTGCCAGCTCACCCCAGGGTACTAGGTATGGCTACACCTTC. It yields the protein CASSPQGTRYGYTF.

This clone appeared a few times. The V and J genes are TRBV13 and TRBJ1-6; unclear D gene. Germline V lookup: CDR1 PRHDT, CDR2 FYEKMQ (reference sequence). The CDR3 runs to 15 residues. V was pared by 2 bases and J by 5 bases, with 10 bases between. CDR3 nucleotides: TGTGCCAGCAGCTTATACAGTCAGAATAATTCACCCCTCCACTTT. It encodes CASSLYSQNNSPLHF.

The genes are TRBV7-2 and TRBJ1-2; possible D gene TRBD1, 6 bases. This CDR3 comprises 14 residues. V shed 0 bases and J shed 6 bases, with 11 bases lying between them. CDR1 SGHTA and CDR2 FQGNSA come from the germline V gene. The CDR3 DNA reads TGTGCCAGCAGCTTAGCCGACAGGACCCATGGCTACACCTTC. This gives the protein CASSLADRTHGYTF.

This rearrangement joins TRBV5-1 to TRBJ2-3, with TRBD2 matching over 11 bases. Germline CDR1 and CDR2: SGHRS and YFSETQ. V trimming: 4 bases; J trimming: 4 bases; junction bases outside the gene matches: 8. This CDR3 contains 16 residues. The CDR3 region is CASSPSVAGGSDTQYF. The CDR3 DNA reads as TGCGCCAGCAGCCCGAGTGTAGCGGGAGGGTCAGATACGCAGTATTTT.

This chain joins TRBV2 and TRBJ1-2, with D unresolved. Trimming pared 6 bases from V and 4 bases from J, leaving 21 bases between. Germline V lookup: CDR1 SNHLY, CDR2 FYNNEI. This CDR3 is built from 16 residues. CDR3 nucleotide sequence: TGTGCCAGCAGGCCCAGACTCCAACTTAGAATCTATGGCTACACCTTC. Translating it yields CASRPRLQLRIYGYTF.

In this sample, this clone turned up once. The chain carries TRBV29-1 and TRBJ1-2; D uncertain. Deletions cut 4 bases from V and 0 bases from J, with 9 bases between. Germline V gene sequence: CDR1 SQVTM, CDR2 ANQGSEA. The CDR3 runs to 13 residues. The CDR3 region is CSVVEGANYGYTF. The CDR3 DNA reads as TGCAGCGTTGTAGAGGGAGCTAACTATGGCTACACCTTC.

The V call is TRBV28, the J call TRBJ2-3, with TRBD2 matching 10 bases. With 1 base clipped from V and 3 bases from J, the junction kept 4 bases outside the gene matches. Germline V gene sequence: CDR1 MDHEN, CDR2 SYDVKM. The CDR3 length is 16 residues. The CDR3 reads CASSLLSGGATDTQYF. The CDR3, as DNA: TGTGCCAGCAGTTTATTGAGCGGGGGGGCGACAGATACGCAGTATTTT.

V gene TRBV11-3 combines with J gene TRBJ2-2; D is unresolved. The CDR3 runs 15 residues. From germline, CDR1 is SGHNT and CDR2 YENEEA. The V gene lost 5 bases and the J gene lost 6 bases, with 16 bases spanning the gap. CDR3 residues: CASSPSPQYAGELFF. The CDR3, as DNA: TGTGCCAGCAGCCCCTCCCCCCAATATGCCGGGGAGCTGTTTTTT.

The V gene is TRBV7-3, the J gene TRBJ2-3, with 8 nucleotides matching TRBD2. The germline V gene has CDR1 SGHTA and CDR2 FQGTGA. V lost 5 bases and J lost 4; bases outside the gene matches: 8. The CDR3 has 15 amino acids. The CDR3: CASSAQREWPDTQYF. CDR3 DNA: TGTGCCAGCAGCGCCCAGCGGGAGTGGCCAGATACGCAGTATTTT. The entire variable domain, with the rest obtained from reference TRBV7-3 and TRBJ2-3, is as follows: GAGVSQTPSNKVTEKGKYVELRCDPISGHTALYWYRQSLGQGPEFLIYFQGTGAADDSGLPNDRFFAVRPEGSVSTLKIQRTERGDSAVYLCASSAQREWPDTQYFGPGTRLTVL.

The V gene is TRBV7-5, the J gene TRBJ1-4; TRBD1, the table's D call, lacks a check against the DNA. TRBV7-5 is described as a pseudogene. This CDR3 spans 18 amino acids. CDR3 protein: CARSLPVRGQGTDEKLFF. CDR3 bases: TGTGCCAGAAGCTTGCCGGTTCGAGGACAGGGGACGGATGAAAAACTGTTTTTT.

A single count supports this clone. CDR3 nucleotide sequence: TGTGCCAGGAATCTGACTAGCGGGAGAGGTGACGAGCAGTACTTC. As protein: CARNLTSGRGDEQYF. The chain combines TRBV19 with TRBJ2-7, with 12 bases that match TRBD2. J was trimmed by 5 bases and V by 9 bases; bases with no gene match: 11. This CDR3 contains 15 residues. Germline V lookup: CDR1 LNHDA, CDR2 SQIVND (reference sequence).